The source of this TCR beta chain is a study of CD8 T cells in ankylosing spondylitis. This clonotype was found many times. Its antigen is unknown. The germline gives CDR1 WNHNN, CDR2 SYGVQD (reference sequence). The CDR3 totals 12 residues. Trimming removed 8 bases from V and 1 base from J, with 9 bases in between. For TCR beta, libraries came from quantitative 5'-RACE with molecular barcodes. Each CDR3 protein is one row after TCRdb ran MiXCR on the 5' RACE reads. The sample lists roughly 230,000 distinct CDR3 sequences, over 7% occurring once. Study findings and constraints: About 8 highly homologous variants made up a TCR beta motif, and this motif appeared characteristic of ankylosing spondylitis blood. Disease-linked clones, CD8+, were relatively rare in peripheral blood.

The specimen sequenced was blood, either unsorted or a sorted T cell fraction (not recorded which). The TCR sequence derives from a female donor with ankylosing spondylitis or in good health (not recorded which). The chain uses TRBV10-1 and TRBJ2-7, with D perhaps matching TRBD2 (5 bases). CDR3 sequence (DNA): TGCGCCAGCGCGGGCCATTCCTACGAGCAGTACTTC. Protein product: CASAGHSYEQYF.